This T cell receptor beta chain comes out of a study of blood T cell repertoires in COVID-19. Original handling: Researchers report that nucleated cell counts were estimated from reference gene primer amplification. TCRdb's copy holds only in-frame clones and misses some; the assay was immunoSEQ multiplex PCR. The V and J calls and clone size were taken over from that table, and D and trimming were inferred from the DNA. Seen here are 75,000 to 95,000 clones, roughly 88% observed once, and the top ten hold about 2.4%. V gave up 0 bases and J gave up 6 bases; unmatched junction bases: 6. The germline V gene has CDR1 SGDLS and CDR2 YYNGEE. CDR3 size: 15 residues.

This TCR was recovered from a human donor in a cohort sampled during active COVID-19. The sample comprised peripheral blood. The rearrangement uses TRBV9 and TRBJ2-3, with 8 bases fitting TRBD2. The CDR3 bases are TGTGCCAGCAGCGTAGCGGGAGGGCCCGGGGATACGCAGTATTTT. It yields the protein CASSVAGGPGDTQYF. Looking up the rest from reference TRBV9 and TRBJ2-3 gives the full variable domain: DSGVTQTPKHLITATGQRVTLRCSPRSGDLSVYWYQQSLDQGLQFLIQYYNGEERAKGNILERFSAQQFPDLHSELNLSSLELGDSALYFCASSVAGGPGDTQYFGPGTRLTVL.